The rows below give T cell receptor beta chains drawn from one sample of a study of CD8+ T cells in alopecia areata. Clones were read by immunoSEQ multiplex PCR, and TCRdb kept only the in-frame ones, dropping some. The data hold about 180,000 clones, with roughly 60% observed a single time. The specimen was CD4+ T cells sorted from blood, collected at approximately week 55, from a patient treated with tofacitinib. Source of these receptors: a human donor with alopecia areata. The CDR3 runs from the conserved cysteine through the conserved F or W. Size tells how often a clone was seen (once, few, many) or the class of an expanded clone, and some rows leave it out.

J: TRBJ1-6
V: TRBV9
size: NA
CDR3: CASSAADRVGPLHF

J: TRBJ1-1
V: TRBV29-1
size: NA
CDR3: CSVDQGMNTEAFF

J: TRBJ1-4
V: TRBV5-1
size: NA
CDR3: CASSLTGLSNEKLFF

J: TRBJ2-5
V: TRBV19
size: few
CDR3: CASSFTQAETQYF

J: TRBJ2-3
V: TRBV11-2
size: NA
CDR3: CASSPRVTDTQYF

J: TRBJ2-7
V: TRBV6-1
size: few
CDR3: CASSAGIAYEQYF

J: TRBJ2-1
V: TRBV6-1
size: NA
CDR3: CASSQGFQLDEQFF

J: TRBJ1-2
V: TRBV2
size: NA
CDR3: CASIKDRVGVDGYTF

J: TRBJ2-2
V: TRBV5-1
size: NA
CDR3: CASQAGDTGELFF

J: TRBJ2-1
V: TRBV9
size: NA
CDR3: CASSVDIRVMINEQFF

J: TRBJ2-5
V: TRBV6-4
size: NA
CDR3: CASWSTAGGNQETQYF

J: TRBJ1-2
V: TRBV30
size: once
CDR3: CAWSQARQLGGYTF

J: TRBJ2-1
V: TRBV30
size: NA
CDR3: CAWTKLGPNEQFF

J: TRBJ1-4
V: TRBV6-5
size: NA
CDR3: CASAAGTGVEKLFF

J: TRBJ2-1
V: TRBV18
size: NA
CDR3: CASSPVPAGGSSYNEQFF

J: TRBJ1-4
V: TRBV19
size: NA
CDR3: CASSIKRDGNEKLFF

J: TRBJ2-2
V: TRBV19
size: NA
CDR3: CASSIWQGAISNTGELFF